These 6 T cell receptor beta chains came from one sample sequenced in a study of shared clonotypes between healthy human individuals. Positively selected for CCR7, the CD45RO-negative cells used as naive CD8 cells excluded terminally differentiated effector memory CD45RA+ cells. Some clones are missing from TCRdb's copy, which holds only in-frame ones; the method was immunoSEQ multiplex PCR. The repertoire includes millions of clones, roughly 91% of them detected once, and around 1.7% sits in the top ten. Sequenced input: naive CD8+ T cells from PBMCs. The receptors were gathered from a young man in good health. Some clones in this sample may be carry-over from other donors' samples.

The J gene is TRBJ1-5, the V gene TRBV28; 7 bases align to TRBD1. Germline values: CDR1 MDHEN, CDR2 SYDVKM. The V segment lost 6 bases and the J segment 3 bases; nucleotides outside the gene matches: 11. This CDR3 is built from 16 residues. In nucleotides, the CDR3 is TGTGCCAGCAGCTCCCGGGGGACAGAGTTCAATCAGCCCCAGCATTTT. This sequence encodes CASSSRGTEFNQPQHF. Supplemented by reference TRBV28 and TRBJ1-5, the full variable domain reads DVKVTQSSRYLVKRTGEKVFLECVQDMDHENMFWYRQDPGLGLRLIYFSYDVKMKEKGDIPEGYSVSREKKERFSLILESASTNQTSMYLCASSSRGTEFNQPQHFGDGTRLSIL.

The chain combines TRBV15 with TRBJ2-1; TRBD2 aligns across 10 bases. J lost 6 bases, V lost 5 bases, and 7 bases had no gene match. CDR3 length: 15 amino acids. Germline loops: CDR1 LNHNV, CDR2 YYDKDF (reference sequence). The CDR3: CATSLTSGNFNEQFF. CDR3 DNA sequence: TGTGCCACCAGCCTCACTAGCGGGAATTTCAATGAGCAGTTCTTC. Variable domain in full (rest from reference TRBV15 and TRBJ2-1): DAMVIQNPRYQVTQFGKPVTLSCSQTLNHNVMYWYQQKSSQAPKLLFHYYDKDFNNEADTPDNFQSRRPNTSFCFLDIRSPGLGDTAMYLCATSLTSGNFNEQFFGPGTRLTVL.

This clone was observed once. The gene calls are TRBV27 and TRBJ1-5; no clear D gene. The CDR3 is 16 amino acids. V was shortened by 5 bases and J by 1 base, with 15 bases between the two germline ends. Germline CDR1 is MNHEY and CDR2 is SMNVEV (reference sequence). This chain's CDR3 is CASSPRPGRSNQPQHF. The CDR3 nucleotides read TGTGCCAGCAGTCCACGTCCAGGTAGGAGCAATCAGCCCCAGCATTTT.

This clone was detected once. The chain combines TRBV28 with TRBJ2-1; possibly TRBD1 or TRBD2 for D (5 bases each). V lost 6 bases and J lost 10, with 13 bases in between. Germline V gives CDR1 MDHEN, CDR2 SYDVKM. This CDR3 is built from 12 residues. The CDR3 coding sequence is TGTGCCAGCAGCCCACCGAGGGGAGAGCAGTTCTTC. The encoded protein is CASSPPRGEQFF.

The chain uses TRBV28 and TRBJ2-1; D uncertain. V was shortened by 5 bases and J by 8 bases, with 28 bases between the two germline ends. CDR1 MDHEN and CDR2 SYDVKM come from the germline V gene. The CDR3 runs to 18 residues. Written as DNA, the CDR3 is TGTGCCAGCAGTCCCAAATATCCTCGAACGTCCGGAGTCCATGAGCAGTTCTTC. Translating it yields CASSPKYPRTSGVHEQFF.

The chain links TRBV15 to TRBJ2-5; perhaps TRBD1 as D (5 bases). Deletions cut 4 bases from V and 1 base from J, with 10 bases between. CDR3 length equals 14 residues. Germline V gene sequence: CDR1 LNHNV, CDR2 YYDKDF (reference sequence). The CDR3 DNA follows: TGTGCCACCAGCACTAAGGGGTTCCAAGAGACCCAGTACTTC. It is translated as CATSTKGFQETQYF. Supplemented by reference TRBV15 and TRBJ2-5, the full variable domain reads DAMVIQNPRYQVTQFGKPVTLSCSQTLNHNVMYWYQQKSSQAPKLLFHYYDKDFNNEADTPDNFQSRRPNTSFCFLDIRSPGLGDTAMYLCATSTKGFQETQYFGPGTRLLVL.